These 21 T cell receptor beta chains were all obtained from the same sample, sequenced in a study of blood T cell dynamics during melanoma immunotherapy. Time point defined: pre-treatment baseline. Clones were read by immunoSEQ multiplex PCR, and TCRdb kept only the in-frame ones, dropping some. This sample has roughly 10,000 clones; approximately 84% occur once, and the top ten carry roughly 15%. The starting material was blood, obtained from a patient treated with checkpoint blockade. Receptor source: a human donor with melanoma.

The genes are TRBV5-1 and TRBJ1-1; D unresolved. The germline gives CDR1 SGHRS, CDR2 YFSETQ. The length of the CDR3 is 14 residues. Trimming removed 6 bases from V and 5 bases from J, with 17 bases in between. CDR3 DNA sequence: TGCGCCAGCACCATTGGGGTGTCAAGGACTGAAGCTTTCTTT. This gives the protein CASTIGVSRTEAFF. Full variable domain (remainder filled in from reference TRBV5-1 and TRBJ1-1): KAGVTQTPRYLIKTRGQQVTLSCSPISGHRSVSWYQQTPGQGLQFLFEYFSETQRNKGNFPGRFSGRQFSNSRSEMNVSTLELGDSALYLCASTIGVSRTEAFFGQGTRLTVV.

CDR3 protein: CASGLGLAGAANTGELFF. CDR3 coding DNA: TGTGCTAGTGGTTTGGGACTAGCGGGGGCCGCGAACACCGGGGAGCTGTTTTTT. The chain carries TRBV12-5 and TRBJ2-2; 12 positions agree with TRBD2. From germline, CDR1 is LGHNT and CDR2 FRNRAP. There are 18 residues in the CDR3. After removal of 1 base from V and 0 bases from J, the junction contained 3 bases not matched to a gene.

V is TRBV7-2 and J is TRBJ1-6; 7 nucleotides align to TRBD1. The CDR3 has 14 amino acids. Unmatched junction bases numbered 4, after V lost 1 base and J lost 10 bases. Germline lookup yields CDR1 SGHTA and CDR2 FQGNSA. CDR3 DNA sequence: TGTGCCAGCAGCTTAGGGGCAGGGGGATCACCCCTCCACTTT. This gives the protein CASSLGAGGSPLHF.

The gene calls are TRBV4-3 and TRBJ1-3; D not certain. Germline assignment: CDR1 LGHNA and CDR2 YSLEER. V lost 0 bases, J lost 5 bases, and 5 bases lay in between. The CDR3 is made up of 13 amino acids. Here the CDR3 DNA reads TGCGCCAGCAGCCAAGACGGTAGAAACACCATATATTTT. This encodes CASSQDGRNTIYF.

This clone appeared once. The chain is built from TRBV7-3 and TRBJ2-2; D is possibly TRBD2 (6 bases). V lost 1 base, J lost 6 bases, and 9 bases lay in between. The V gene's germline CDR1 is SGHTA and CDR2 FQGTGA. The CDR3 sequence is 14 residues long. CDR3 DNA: TGTGCCAGCAGCTTAAATGCGGGGCCCGGGGAGCTGTTTTTT. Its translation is CASSLNAGPGELFF.

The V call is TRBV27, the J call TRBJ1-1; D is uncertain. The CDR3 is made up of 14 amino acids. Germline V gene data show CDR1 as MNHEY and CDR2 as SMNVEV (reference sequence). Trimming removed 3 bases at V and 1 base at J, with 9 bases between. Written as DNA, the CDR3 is TGTGCCAGCAGTTTGAAGGGTTGGAACACTGAAGCTTTCTTT. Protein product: CASSLKGWNTEAFF.

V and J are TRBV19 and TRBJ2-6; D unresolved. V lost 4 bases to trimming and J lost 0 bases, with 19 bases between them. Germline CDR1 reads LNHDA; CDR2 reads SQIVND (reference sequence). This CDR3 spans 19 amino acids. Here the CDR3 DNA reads TGTGCCAGTAGTAAGGGTCTTATCAACCGGTTCTCTGGGGCCAACGTCCTGACTTTC. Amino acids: CASSKGLINRFSGANVLTF.

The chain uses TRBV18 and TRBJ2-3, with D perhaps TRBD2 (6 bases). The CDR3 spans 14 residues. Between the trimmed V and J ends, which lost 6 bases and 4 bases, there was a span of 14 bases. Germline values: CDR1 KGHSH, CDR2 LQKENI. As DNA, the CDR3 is TGTGCCAGCTCTGTTAGCGGTTACTCAGATACGCAGTATTTT. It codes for CASSVSGYSDTQYF.

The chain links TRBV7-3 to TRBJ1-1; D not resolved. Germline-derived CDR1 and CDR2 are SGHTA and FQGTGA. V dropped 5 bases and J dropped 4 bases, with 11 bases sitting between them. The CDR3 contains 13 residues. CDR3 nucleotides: TGTGCCAGCAGCCCTGGACTTAGCACTGAAGCTTTCTTT. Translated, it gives CASSPGLSTEAFF.

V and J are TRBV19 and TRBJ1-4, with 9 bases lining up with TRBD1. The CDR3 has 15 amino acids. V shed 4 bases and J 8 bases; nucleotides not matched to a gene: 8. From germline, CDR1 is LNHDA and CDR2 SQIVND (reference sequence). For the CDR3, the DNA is TGTGCCAGTAGTACCTTGGGACAGGGATTGGAAAAACTGTTTTTT. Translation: CASSTLGQGLEKLFF.

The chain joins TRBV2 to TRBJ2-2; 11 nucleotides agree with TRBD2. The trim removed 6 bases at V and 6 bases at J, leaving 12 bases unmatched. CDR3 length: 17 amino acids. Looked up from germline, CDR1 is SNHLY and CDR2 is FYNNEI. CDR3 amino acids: CASRWGQTGLAAGELFF. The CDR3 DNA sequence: TGTGCCAGCAGATGGGGACAGACGGGACTAGCGGCCGGGGAGCTGTTTTTT.

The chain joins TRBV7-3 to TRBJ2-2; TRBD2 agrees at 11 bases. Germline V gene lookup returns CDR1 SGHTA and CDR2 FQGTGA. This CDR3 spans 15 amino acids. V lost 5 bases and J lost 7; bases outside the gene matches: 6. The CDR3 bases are TGTGCCAGCAGCCCGACGGGACTAGCGGTCGGGGAGCTGTTTTTT. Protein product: CASSPTGLAVGELFF. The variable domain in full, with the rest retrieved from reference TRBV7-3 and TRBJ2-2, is GAGVSQTPSNKVTEKGKYVELRCDPISGHTALYWYRQSLGQGPEFLIYFQGTGAADDSGLPNDRFFAVRPEGSVSTLKIQRTERGDSAVYLCASSPTGLAVGELFFGEGSRLTVL.

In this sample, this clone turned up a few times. CDR3 loop: CASGLVGQAGSPLHF. CDR3 nucleotides: TGTGCTAGTGGTTTGGTCGGACAGGCCGGTTCACCCCTCCACTTT. The chain has TRBV12-5 and TRBJ1-6; 7 bases match TRBD1. The CDR3 loop spans 15 amino acids. V was clipped by 0 bases and J by 9 bases; unmatched bases: 5. In germline, CDR1 is LGHNT, CDR2 FRNRAP.

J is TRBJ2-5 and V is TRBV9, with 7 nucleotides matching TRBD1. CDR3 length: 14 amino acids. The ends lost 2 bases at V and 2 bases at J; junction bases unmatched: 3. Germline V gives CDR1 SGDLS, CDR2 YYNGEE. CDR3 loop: CASSVGQRQETQYF. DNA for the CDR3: TGTGCCAGCAGCGTGGGACAGAGACAAGAGACCCAGTACTTC.

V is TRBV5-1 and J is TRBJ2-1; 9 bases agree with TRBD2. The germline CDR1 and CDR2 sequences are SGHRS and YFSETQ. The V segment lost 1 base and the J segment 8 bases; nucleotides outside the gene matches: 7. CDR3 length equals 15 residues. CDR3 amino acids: CASSLRGTSFYEQFF. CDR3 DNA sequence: TGCGCCAGCAGCTTGCGGGGGACTAGCTTCTATGAGCAGTTCTTC.

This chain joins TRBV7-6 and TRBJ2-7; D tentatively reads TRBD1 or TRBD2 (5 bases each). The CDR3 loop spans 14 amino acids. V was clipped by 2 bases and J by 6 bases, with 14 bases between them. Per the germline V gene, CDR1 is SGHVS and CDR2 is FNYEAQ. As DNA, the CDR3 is TGTGCCAGCAGCTTAATTGGGGGTGATTTCGAGCAGTACTTC. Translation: CASSLIGGDFEQYF.

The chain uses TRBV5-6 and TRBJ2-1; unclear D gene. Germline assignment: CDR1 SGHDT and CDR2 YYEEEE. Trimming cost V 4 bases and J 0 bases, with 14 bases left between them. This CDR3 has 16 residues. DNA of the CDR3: TGTGCCAGCAGCCCGCAGTTTTACAGCTCCTACAATGAGCAGTTCTTC. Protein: CASSPQFYSSYNEQFF. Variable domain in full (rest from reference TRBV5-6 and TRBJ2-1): DAGVTQSPTHLIKTRGQQVTLRCSPKSGHDTVSWYQQALGQGPQFIFQYYEEEERQRGNFPDRFSGHQFPNYSSELNVNALLLGDSALYLCASSPQFYSSYNEQFFGPGTRLTVL.

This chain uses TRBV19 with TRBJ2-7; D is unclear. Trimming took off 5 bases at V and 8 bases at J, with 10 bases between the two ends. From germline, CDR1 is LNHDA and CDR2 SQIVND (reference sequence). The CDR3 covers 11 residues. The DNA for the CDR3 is TGTGCCAGTAGTCTGGGTCTAAAGCAGTACTTC. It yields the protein CASSLGLKQYF.

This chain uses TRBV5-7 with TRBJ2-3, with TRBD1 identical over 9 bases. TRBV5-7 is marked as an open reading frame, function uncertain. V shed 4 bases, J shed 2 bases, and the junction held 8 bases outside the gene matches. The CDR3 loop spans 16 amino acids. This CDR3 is CASSGGTGWSTDTQYF. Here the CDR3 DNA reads TGTGCCAGCAGCGGGGGGACAGGGTGGTCCACAGATACGCAGTATTTT.

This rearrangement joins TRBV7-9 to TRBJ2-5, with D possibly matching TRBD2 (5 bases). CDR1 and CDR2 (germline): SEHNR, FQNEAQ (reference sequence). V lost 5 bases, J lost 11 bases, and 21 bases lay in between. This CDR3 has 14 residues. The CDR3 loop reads CASSPLRLAGEQYF. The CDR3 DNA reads TGTGCCAGCAGCCCCCTCCGGCTAGCCGGAGAGCAGTACTTC. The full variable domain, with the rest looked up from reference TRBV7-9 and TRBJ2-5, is DTGVSQNPRHKITKRGQNVTFRCDPISEHNRLYWYRQTLGQGPEFLTYFQNEAQLEKSRLLSDRFSAERPKGSFSTLEIQRTEQGDSAMYLCASSPLRLAGEQYFGPGTRLLVL.

The CDR3 bases are TGTGCCAGTAGTGTCCGGGGAGATGGTCAGCCCCAGCATTTT. Its translation is CASSVRGDGQPQHF. The genes are TRBV19 and TRBJ1-5; D remains ambiguous. CDR1 and CDR2 from the germline V gene are LNHDA and SQIVND (reference sequence). Trimming removed 5 bases from V and 6 bases from J, with 14 bases in between. The CDR3 runs 14 residues.